This entry lists 3 T cell receptor beta chains sequenced from one sample in a study of T cell responses to AZD1222 COVID-19 vaccine. Only in-frame clones appear in the TCRdb table, and some are missing; sequencing was by immunoSEQ multiplex PCR. The table lists 84,000 or so clones, 89% of them singletons. The sequences come from peripheral blood, collected on day 0 of AZD1222 vaccination. These receptors were taken from an adult in good health.

CDR3 in DNA: TGTGCCAGCAGCAAAGATTGGACAGGGGGCTTC. Translation gives CASSKDWTGGF. V is TRBV21-1 and J is TRBJ2-7; the table's D call, TRBD1, has no DNA check behind it. TRBV21-1 is listed as a pseudogene. The CDR3 sequence is 11 residues long.

In this sample, this clone turned up once. The gene calls are TRBV30 and TRBJ1-5, with TRBD1 identical over 10 bases. The CDR3 has 16 amino acids. After removal of 4 bases from V and 9 bases from J, the junction contained 15 bases not matched to a gene. Germline loops: CDR1 GTSNPN, CDR2 SVGIG (reference sequence). In DNA, the CDR3 is TGTGCCTGGACACCAACGGGGACAGGGGTCGGTTGGCCCCAGCATTTT. Protein product: CAWTPTGTGVGWPQHF.

The chain couples TRBV7-2 to TRBJ1-4; 7 bases line up with TRBD1. Germline trimming cut 4 bases from V and 8 bases from J; bases unmatched to any gene: 7. Germline V gives CDR1 SGHTA, CDR2 FQGNSA. This CDR3 has 14 amino acids. CDR3 coding DNA: TGTGCCAGCAGCTACCGACAGGGTAACGAAAAACTGTTTTTT. Amino acids: CASSYRQGNEKLFF.